These 18 T cell receptor beta chains share one sample of origin, sequenced in a study of T-cell memory formation after mild COVID-19. TCRdb re-analysed the 5' RACE reads in MiXCR, keeping a single row per CDR3 protein. There are 450,000 or so distinct CDR3 sequences in the sample; around a quarter occur only once, and about an eighth lies in the top ten. The sequenced sample was PBMCs or a T cell subset sorted from them (not recorded which). The receptors were gathered from an adult woman who had mild COVID-19 (a few samples of this study predate the infection). Cell type and time point are not known.

This clonotype was detected a few times. The chain links TRBV12-3 or TRBV12-4 to TRBJ2-5; TRBD2 is a possible D gene (5 bases). V was pared by 5 bases and J by 9 bases, with 22 bases between. The length of the CDR3 is 15 residues. The CDR3 is CASSLGPTEGKAQYF. The CDR3 DNA reads TGTGCCAGCAGTCTCGGGCCAACAGAGGGAAAGGCCCAGTACTTC.

V gene TRBV4-1 combines with J gene TRBJ2-7; weak D call: TRBD1 (5 bases). The CDR3 totals 14 residues. From germline, CDR1 is MGHRA and CDR2 YSYEKL. Trimming took off 1 base at V and 0 bases at J, with 7 bases between the two ends. CDR3: CASSQGGLSYEQYF. DNA of the CDR3: TGCGCCAGCAGCCAAGGGGGCCTCTCCTACGAGCAGTACTTC.

There are many counts of this clonotype. The chain has TRBV5-1 and TRBJ2-3; D tentatively fits TRBD1 or TRBD2 (5 bases each). The CDR3 loop spans 16 amino acids. Germline CDR1 SGHRS, CDR2 YFSETQ. V gave up 4 bases and J gave up 1 base, with 16 bases separating them. In nucleotides, the CDR3 is TGCGCCAGCAGCCAGGGCCTGTTGAGGGGCACAGATACGCAGTATTTT. The encoded protein is CASSQGLLRGTDTQYF. Looking up the rest from reference TRBV5-1 and TRBJ2-3 gives the full variable domain: KAGVTQTPRYLIKTRGQQVTLSCSPISGHRSVSWYQQTPGQGLQFLFEYFSETQRNKGNFPGRFSGRQFSNSRSEMNVSTLELGDSALYLCASSQGLLRGTDTQYFGPGTRLTVL.

This clonotype came up once. The rearrangement uses TRBV3-1 and TRBJ2-7; the match to TRBD1 covers 9 bases. The CDR3 is 15 residues long. Germline values: CDR1 LGHDT, CDR2 YNNKEL (reference sequence). V was pared by 1 base and J by 0 bases, with 1 base of the junction left unmatched. CDR3 loop: CASSQVDRGSYEQYF. The CDR3 DNA sequence: TGTGCCAGCAGCCAAGTGGACAGGGGCTCCTACGAGCAGTACTTC.

The J gene is TRBJ1-5, the V gene TRBV6-2 or TRBV6-3, with no clear D. This CDR3 is built from 14 residues. V shed 2 bases and J shed 3 bases, with 8 bases lying between them. The germline CDR1 and CDR2 sequences are MNHEY and SVGEGT. CDR3 protein: CASSYASVNQPQHF. The CDR3 nucleotides are TGTGCCAGCAGTTACGCGTCGGTCAATCAGCCCCAGCATTTT.

The chain employs TRBV7-2 and TRBJ2-5; D is undetermined. Germline V lookup: CDR1 SGHTA, CDR2 FQGNSA. V shed 3 bases and J shed 11 bases, with 13 bases lying between them. This CDR3 has 12 amino acids. The CDR3 DNA reads as TGTGCCAGCAGCTTGGATCAAACACGGCAGTACTTC. Protein: CASSLDQTRQYF.

The V call is TRBV28, the J call TRBJ1-1, with D possibly matching TRBD1 (6 bases). The V gene lost 1 base and the J gene lost 2 bases, with 8 bases spanning the gap. The CDR3 is 14 amino acids. CDR1 is MDHEN, CDR2 SYDVKM, per germline. DNA of the CDR3: TGTGCCAGCAGTTTATTAGGGGGTAACACTGAAGCTTTCTTT. This translates into CASSLLGGNTEAFF.

The sample holds a few counts of this clonotype. The genes are TRBV6-5 and TRBJ1-2; maybe TRBD1 (6 bases). CDR1 is MNHEY, CDR2 SVGAGI, per germline. The germline V and J ends were trimmed by 5 bases and 3 bases, with 13 bases remaining between them. This CDR3 is built from 14 residues. CDR3 amino acids: CASSLQGIDYGYTF. For the CDR3, the DNA is TGTGCCAGCAGTCTACAGGGTATCGACTATGGCTACACCTTC.

The CDR3 coding sequence is TGCAGTGCTCCCGCCCGACTAGCGGGAGCCAATATGCACTACAATGAGCAGTTCTTC. It encodes CSAPARLAGANMHYNEQFF. The V gene is TRBV20-1, the J gene TRBJ2-1, with TRBD2 matching 12 bases. Trimming cost V 5 bases and J 3 bases; bases outside gene matches: 17. The CDR3 spans 19 residues. Germline CDR1 and CDR2: DFQATT and SNEGSKA (reference sequence).

This chain uses TRBV2 with TRBJ2-2; D gene ambiguous. CDR1 is SNHLY and CDR2 is FYNNEI in the germline V gene. V dropped 8 bases and J dropped 4 bases, with 14 bases sitting between them. The CDR3 is 14 amino acids. DNA of the CDR3: TGTGCCAGCGTGGAACGGGTTGTCACCGGGGAGCTGTTTTTT. It yields the protein CASVERVVTGELFF.

This rearrangement joins TRBV12-3 or TRBV12-4 to TRBJ2-7; TRBD1 might be the D (6 bases). V lost 1 base and J lost 3, with 10 bases in between. The CDR3 length is 14 residues. The CDR3 spells CASSLGGQFYEQYF. CDR3 DNA sequence: TGTGCCAGCAGTTTAGGAGGACAGTTCTACGAGCAGTACTTC.

V gene TRBV18 combines with J gene TRBJ2-7; D remains ambiguous. Germline CDR1 and CDR2: KGHSH and LQKENI. The ends were cut back, 2 bases at V and 2 bases at J, with 10 bases in the middle. This CDR3 is built from 14 residues. The CDR3 is CASSPGVKAYEQYF. In DNA form, the CDR3 reads TGTGCCAGCTCACCAGGGGTAAAGGCCTACGAGCAGTACTTC. The whole variable domain, remainder taken from reference TRBV18 and TRBJ2-7, is NAGVMQNPRHLVRRRGQEARLRCSPMKGHSHVYWYRQLPEEGLKFMVYLQKENIIDESGMPKERFSAEFPKEGPSILRIQQVVRGDSAAYFCASSPGVKAYEQYFGPGTRLTVT.

The genes are TRBV5-6 and TRBJ2-3, with D hard to call. The CDR3 spans 14 residues. Germline V gene lookup returns CDR1 SGHDT and CDR2 YYEEEE. V lost 5 bases, J lost 3 bases, and 13 bases lay in between. The CDR3 region has the DNA TGTGCCAGCAGACACACCCTCAAGACAGATACGCAGTATTTT. This codes for CASRHTLKTDTQYF.

This clonotype was seen more than once but under ten times. The J gene is TRBJ1-4, the V gene TRBV7-8; D is undetermined. This CDR3 region has 15 residues. Trimming shortened V by 5 bases and J by 0 bases, and 10 bases separated the two germline ends. Germline-derived CDR1 and CDR2 are SGHVS and FQNEAQ. In DNA, the CDR3 is TGTGCCAGCAGCCCTGATGCCCCAACTAATGAAAAACTGTTTTTT. Encoded protein: CASSPDAPTNEKLFF. Variable domain in full (rest from reference TRBV7-8 and TRBJ1-4): GAGVSQSPRYKVAKRGQDVALRCDPISGHVSLFWYQQALGQGPEFLTYFQNEAQLDKSGLPSDRFFAERPEGSVSTLKIQRTQQEDSAVYLCASSPDAPTNEKLFFGSGTQLSVL.

The V and J genes are TRBV7-9 and TRBJ2-1; D is uncertain. The CDR3 has 16 amino acids. The V and J ends lost 1 base and 1 base respectively, with 11 bases between them. Germline lookup yields CDR1 SEHNR and CDR2 FQNEAQ (reference sequence). CDR3 protein: CASSLGSTVSYNEQFF. In DNA form, the CDR3 reads TGTGCCAGCAGCTTAGGATCAACAGTTTCCTACAATGAGCAGTTCTTC.

The sample holds a few counts of this clonotype. V and J are TRBV7-9 and TRBJ2-3; no firm D call. The CDR3 totals 15 residues. CDR1 and CDR2 from the germline V gene are SEHNR and FQNEAQ (reference sequence). The V and J ends lost 3 bases and 2 bases respectively, with 12 bases between them. CDR3 sequence reads: CASSLGGAHTDTQYF. DNA of the CDR3: TGTGCCAGCAGCTTGGGCGGTGCCCACACAGATACGCAGTATTTT.

This clonotype was counted ten times or more. V usage is TRBV12-3 or TRBV12-4 and J usage is TRBJ2-7; D unclear. The CDR3 is 13 amino acids. The V and J ends lost 4 bases and 0 bases respectively, with 7 bases between them. In nucleotides, the CDR3 is TGTGCCAGCAGTTACAGCAACTCCTACGAGCAGTACTTC. Translating gives CASSYSNSYEQYF.

This chain uses TRBV4-3 with TRBJ2-1; the match to TRBD2 covers 8 bases. Per the germline V gene, CDR1 is LGHNA and CDR2 is YSLEER. V was clipped by 0 bases and J by 8 bases; unmatched bases: 9. CDR3 size: 16 residues. The CDR3 DNA follows: TGCGCCAGCAGCCAAGAATTGGGACTAGAAGTAGATGAGCAGTTCTTC. It codes for CASSQELGLEVDEQFF.